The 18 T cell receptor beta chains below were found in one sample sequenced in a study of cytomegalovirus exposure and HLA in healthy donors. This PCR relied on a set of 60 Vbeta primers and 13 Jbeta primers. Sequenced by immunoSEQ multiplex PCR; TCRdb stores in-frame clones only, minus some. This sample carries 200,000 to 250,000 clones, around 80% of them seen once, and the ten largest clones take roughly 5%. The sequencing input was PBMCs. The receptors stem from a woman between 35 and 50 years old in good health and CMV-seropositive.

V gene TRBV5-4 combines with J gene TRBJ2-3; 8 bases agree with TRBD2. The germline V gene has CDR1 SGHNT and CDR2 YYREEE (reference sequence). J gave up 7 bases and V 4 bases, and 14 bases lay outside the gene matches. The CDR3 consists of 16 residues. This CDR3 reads CASSPGGTSSIYTQYF. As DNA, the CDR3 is TGTGCCAGCAGCCCTGGTGGGACTAGTTCGATTTATACGCAGTATTTT.

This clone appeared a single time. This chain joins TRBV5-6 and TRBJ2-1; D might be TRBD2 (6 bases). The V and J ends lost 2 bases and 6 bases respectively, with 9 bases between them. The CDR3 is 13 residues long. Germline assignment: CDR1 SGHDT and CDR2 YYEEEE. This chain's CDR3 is CASSLGTFNEQFF. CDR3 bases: TGTGCCAGCAGCTTAGGGACTTTCAATGAGCAGTTCTTC.

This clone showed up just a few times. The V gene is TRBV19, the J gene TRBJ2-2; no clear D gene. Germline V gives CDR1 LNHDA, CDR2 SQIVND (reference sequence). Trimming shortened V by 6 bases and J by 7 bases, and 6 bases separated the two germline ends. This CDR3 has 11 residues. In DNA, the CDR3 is TGTGCCAGTAGGTTTATCGGGGAGCTGTTTTTT. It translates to CASRFIGELFF. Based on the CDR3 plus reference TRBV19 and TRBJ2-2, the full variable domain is DGGITQSPKYLFRKEGQNVTLSCEQNLNHDAMYWYRQDPGQGLRLIYYSQIVNDFQKGDIAEGYSVSREKKESFPLTVTSAQKNPTAFYLCASRFIGELFFGEGSRLTVL.

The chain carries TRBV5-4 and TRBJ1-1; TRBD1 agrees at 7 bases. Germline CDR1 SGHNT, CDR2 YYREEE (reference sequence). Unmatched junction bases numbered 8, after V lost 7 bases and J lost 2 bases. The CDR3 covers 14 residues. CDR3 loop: CASGGRGSNTEAFF. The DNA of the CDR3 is TGTGCCAGCGGGGGCAGGGGGTCCAACACTGAAGCTTTCTTT. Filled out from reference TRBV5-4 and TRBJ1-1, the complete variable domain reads ETGVTQSPTHLIKTRGQQVTLRCSSQSGHNTVSWYQQALGQGPQFIFQYYREEENGRGNFPPRFSGLQFPNYSSELNVNALELDDSALYLCASGGRGSNTEAFFGQGTRLTVV.

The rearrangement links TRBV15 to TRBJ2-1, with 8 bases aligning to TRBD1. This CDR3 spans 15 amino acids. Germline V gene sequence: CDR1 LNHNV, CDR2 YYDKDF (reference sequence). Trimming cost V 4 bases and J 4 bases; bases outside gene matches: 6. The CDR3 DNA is TGTGCCACCAGCACAGGGGGCCCCGAGTACAATGAGCAGTTCTTC. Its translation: CATSTGGPEYNEQFF. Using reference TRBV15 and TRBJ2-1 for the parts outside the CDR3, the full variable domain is DAMVIQNPRYQVTQFGKPVTLSCSQTLNHNVMYWYQQKSSQAPKLLFHYYDKDFNNEADTPDNFQSRRPNTSFCFLDIRSPGLGDTAMYLCATSTGGPEYNEQFFGPGTRLTVL.

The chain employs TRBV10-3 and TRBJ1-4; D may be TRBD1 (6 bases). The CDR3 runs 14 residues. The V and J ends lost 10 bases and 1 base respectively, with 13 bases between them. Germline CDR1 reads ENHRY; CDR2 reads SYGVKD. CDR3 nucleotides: TGTGCCACCGCAGGGGATCGAACTAATGAAAAACTGTTTTTT. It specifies CATAGDRTNEKLFF.

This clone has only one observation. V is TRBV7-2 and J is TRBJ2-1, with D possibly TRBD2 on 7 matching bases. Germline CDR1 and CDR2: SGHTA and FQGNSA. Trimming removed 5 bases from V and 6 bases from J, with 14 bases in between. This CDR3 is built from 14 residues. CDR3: CASSTLGGGNEQFF. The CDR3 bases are TGTGCCAGCAGCACACTAGGGGGGGGCAATGAGCAGTTCTTC.

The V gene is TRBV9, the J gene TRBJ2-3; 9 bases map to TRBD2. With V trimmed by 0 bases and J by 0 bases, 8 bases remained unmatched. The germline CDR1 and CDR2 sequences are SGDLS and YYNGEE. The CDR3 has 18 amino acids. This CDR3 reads CASSVAGGGAYSTDTQYF. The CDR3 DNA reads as TGTGCCAGCAGCGTAGCCGGCGGGGGGGCCTATAGCACAGATACGCAGTATTTT.

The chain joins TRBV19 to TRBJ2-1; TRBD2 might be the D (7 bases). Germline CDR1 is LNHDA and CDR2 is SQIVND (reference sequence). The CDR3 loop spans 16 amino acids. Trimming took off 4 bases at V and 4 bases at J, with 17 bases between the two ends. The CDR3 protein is CASSNPGGPTYNEQFF. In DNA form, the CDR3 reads TGTGCCAGTAGTAACCCCGGGGGGCCCACGTACAATGAGCAGTTCTTC.

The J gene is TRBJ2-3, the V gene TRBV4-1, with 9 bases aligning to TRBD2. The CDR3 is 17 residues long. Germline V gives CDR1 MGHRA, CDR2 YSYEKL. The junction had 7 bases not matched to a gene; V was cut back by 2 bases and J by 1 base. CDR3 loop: CASSQRLAGAGTDTQYF. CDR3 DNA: TGCGCCAGCAGCCAACGTTTAGCGGGAGCGGGCACAGATACGCAGTATTTT.

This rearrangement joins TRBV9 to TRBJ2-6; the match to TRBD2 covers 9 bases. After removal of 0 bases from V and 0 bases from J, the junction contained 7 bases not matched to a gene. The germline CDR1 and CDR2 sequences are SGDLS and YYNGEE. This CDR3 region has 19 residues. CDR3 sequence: CASSVAPSGAASGANVLTF. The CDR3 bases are TGTGCCAGCAGCGTAGCCCCTAGCGGGGCGGCCTCTGGGGCCAACGTCCTGACTTTC.

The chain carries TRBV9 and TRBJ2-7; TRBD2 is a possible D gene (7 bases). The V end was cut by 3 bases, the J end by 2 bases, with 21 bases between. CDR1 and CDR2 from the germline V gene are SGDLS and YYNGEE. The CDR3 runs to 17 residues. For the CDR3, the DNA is TGTGCCAGCAGCGGCGAGGGGGGGGCTAGCGGAGCCTACGAGCAGTACTTC. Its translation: CASSGEGGASGAYEQYF. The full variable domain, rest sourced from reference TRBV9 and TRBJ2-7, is DSGVTQTPKHLITATGQRVTLRCSPRSGDLSVYWYQQSLDQGLQFLIQYYNGEERAKGNILERFSAQQFPDLHSELNLSSLELGDSALYFCASSGEGGASGAYEQYFGPGTRLTVT.

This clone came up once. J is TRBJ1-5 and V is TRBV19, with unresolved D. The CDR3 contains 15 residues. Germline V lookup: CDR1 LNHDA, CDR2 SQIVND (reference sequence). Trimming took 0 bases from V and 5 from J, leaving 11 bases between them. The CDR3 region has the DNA TGTGCCAGTAGTATAGACCCCCCGGGGTATCAGCCCCAGCATTTT. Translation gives CASSIDPPGYQPQHF.

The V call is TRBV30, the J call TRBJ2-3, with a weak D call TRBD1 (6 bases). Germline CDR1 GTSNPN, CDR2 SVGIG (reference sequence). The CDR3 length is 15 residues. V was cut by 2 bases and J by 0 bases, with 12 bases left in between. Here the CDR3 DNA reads TGTGCCTGGAGTCCACAGGGATGGAGCACAGATACGCAGTATTTT. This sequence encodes CAWSPQGWSTDTQYF. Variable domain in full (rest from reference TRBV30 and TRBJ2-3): SQTIHQWPATLVQPVGSPLSLECTVEGTSNPNLYWYRQAAGRGLQLLFYSVGIGQISSEVPQNLSASRPQDRQFILSSKKLLLSDSGFYLCAWSPQGWSTDTQYFGPGTRLTVL.

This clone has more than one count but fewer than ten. The CDR3 reads CAWTRTFSGNTIYF. The CDR3 region has the DNA TGTGCCTGGACCCGGACATTCTCTGGAAACACCATATATTTT. The J gene is TRBJ1-3, the V gene TRBV30; D may be TRBD1 (5 bases). Germline V CDR1 and CDR2: GTSNPN, SVGIG (reference sequence). V was clipped by 4 bases and J by 0 bases, with 10 bases between them. The CDR3 sequence is 14 residues long.

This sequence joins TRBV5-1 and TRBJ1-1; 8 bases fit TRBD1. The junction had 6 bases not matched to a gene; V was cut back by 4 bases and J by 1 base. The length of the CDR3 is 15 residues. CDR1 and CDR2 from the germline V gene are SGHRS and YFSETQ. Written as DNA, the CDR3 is TGCGCCAGCAGCGTTAACAGGGGGGAGAACACTGAAGCTTTCTTT. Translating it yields CASSVNRGENTEAFF.

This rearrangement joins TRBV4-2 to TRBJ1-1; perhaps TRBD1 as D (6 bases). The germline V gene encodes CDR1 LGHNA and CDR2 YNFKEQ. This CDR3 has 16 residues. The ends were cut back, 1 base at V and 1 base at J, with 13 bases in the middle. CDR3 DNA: TGTGCCAGCAGCCAAGCTACAGGACAGACGAACACTGAAGCTTTCTTT. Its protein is CASSQATGQTNTEAFF.

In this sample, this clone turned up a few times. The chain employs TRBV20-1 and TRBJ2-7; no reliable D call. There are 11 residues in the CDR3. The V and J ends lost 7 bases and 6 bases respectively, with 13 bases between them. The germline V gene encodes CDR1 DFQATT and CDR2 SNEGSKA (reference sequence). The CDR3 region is CSVARGSEQYF. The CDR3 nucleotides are TGCAGTGTCGCGCGCGGCTCCGAGCAGTACTTC.